This is a list of T cell receptor beta chains from one sample in a study of blood T cells in healthy people across ages. Each CDR3 protein gets one entry after TCRdb re-called the 5' RACE reads with MiXCR. This sample has some 1.7 million distinct CDR3 sequences, with under 30% found just once. The specimen was blood. These receptors all stem from a woman in her thirties in good health. The CDR3 runs from the conserved cysteine through the conserved F or W. The order of the fields is J gene, V gene, D gene, clone size, CDR3 protein, CDR3 DNA. The D gene is left open where the match is weak. Expanded clones get a size class; other rows say once, few or many, or leave the size out.

TRBJ2-1,TRBV6-4,TRBD2,-,CASSDSREGLRFF,TGTGCCAGCAGTGACTCGCGGGAGGGACTACGGTTCTTC
TRBJ2-7,TRBV27,TRBD2,-,CASRNGLAGGYEQYF,TGTGCCAGCAGAAACGGACTAGCGGGAGGTTACGAGCAGTACTTC
TRBJ2-3,TRBV12-3/TRBV12-4,-,few,CASSPGLMGGTDTQYF,TGTGCCAGCAGCCCGGGACTCATGGGAGGCACAGATACGCAGTATTTT
TRBJ2-3,TRBV20-1,-,few,CGAKRDRDTQYF,TGCGGTGCTAAGCGGGACAGAGATACGCAGTATTTT
TRBJ2-1,TRBV5-1,-,-,CASSRRATYNEQFF,TGCGCCAGCTCTCGGAGGGCTACCTACAATGAGCAGTTCTTC
TRBJ2-5,TRBV20-1,-,-,CSAASGSNEQYF,TGCAGTGCTGCGTCCGGCAGCAATGAGCAGTACTTC
TRBJ2-7,TRBV10-2,TRBD1,-,CASRESGGGREQYF,TGCGCCAGCAGGGAGTCAGGGGGCGGGCGCGAGCAGTACTTC
TRBJ2-7,TRBV15,-,few,CATSRDAGFYEQYF,TGTGCCACCAGCAGAGATGCCGGGTTCTACGAGCAGTACTTC
TRBJ1-4,TRBV5-5,-,-,CASSFGGTTNEKLFF,TGTGCCAGCAGCTTCGGGGGGACAACTAATGAAAAACTGTTTTTT
TRBJ2-7,TRBV27,TRBD1,many,CASSPSGTVIYEQYF,TGTGCCAGCAGCCCATCCGGGACAGTAATATACGAGCAGTACTTC
TRBJ2-1,TRBV20-1,-,-,CSAPLGRSYNEQFF,TGCAGTGCCCCGCTAGGCCGTTCCTACAATGAGCAGTTCTTC
TRBJ1-4,TRBV12-3/TRBV12-4,-,once,CAGTPGQINEKLFF,TGTGCCGGCACCCCTGGGCAAATTAATGAAAAACTGTTTTTT
TRBJ1-4,TRBV20-1,TRBD1,many,CSGKGQSNEKLFF,TGCAGTGGGAAGGGACAGTCTAATGAAAAACTGTTTTTT
TRBJ2-2,TRBV7-2,TRBD2,once,CASSRGVHGELFF,TGTGCCAGCAGCCGGGGGGTTCACGGGGAGCTGTTTTTT
TRBJ2-1,TRBV11-2,-,-,CASSLEEPSDWDVQFF,TGTGCCAGCAGCTTAGAAGAGCCCTCCGACTGGGATGTGCAGTTCTTC
TRBJ1-6,TRBV7-1,-,-,CASSSRPRAENEQFFGPGNSPLHF,-
TRBJ2-3,TRBV7-2,-,-,CASSWGWSGTDTQYF,TGTGCCAGCAGCTGGGGGTGGTCTGGCACAGATACGCAGTATTTT
TRBJ2-5,TRBV7-2,-,many,CASSWGSGQETQYF,TGTGCCAGCAGCTGGGGTAGCGGCCAAGAGACCCAGTACTTC
TRBJ2-4,TRBV20-1,TRBD1,few,CSARDRVGNVGEQYF,TGCAGTGCCAGAGACAGGGTGGGGAATGTGGGTGAGCAGTACTTC
TRBJ2-5,TRBV2,TRBD2,-,CASSEYKRGITIYGQDF,TGTGCCAGCAGTGAATATAAGCGGGGGATCACAATCTACGGGCAGGACTTC
TRBJ2-7,TRBV7-6,-,-,CASSSPPGSEQYF,TGCGCCAGCAGCTCCCCCCCGGGATCCGAGCAGTACTTC
TRBJ2-7,TRBV29-1,-,many,CSVLQTGNSDYEQYF,TGCAGCGTCCTCCAAACAGGGAACTCAGACTACGAGCAGTACTTC
TRBJ1-1,TRBV4-1,TRBD1,-,CASSPRTGEIEAFF,TGCGCCAGCAGCCCCCGGACAGGAGAAATTGAAGCTTTCTTT
TRBJ2-5,TRBV9,-,many,CASGTGTRGETQYF,TGTGCCAGCGGGACCGGTACCCGGGGAGAGACCCAGTACTTC
TRBJ2-1,TRBV6-6,-,few,CASSYMDSSYNEQFF,TGTGCCAGCAGTTATATGGACAGCTCCTACAATGAGCAGTTCTTC
TRBJ2-4,TRBV5-1,TRBD1,many,CASSPTGVDIQYF,TGCGCCAGCAGCCCTACAGGGGTGGACATTCAGTACTTC
TRBJ2-5,TRBV20-1,TRBD2,few,CSAGLAGGRTQYF,TGCAGTGCTGGACTAGCGGGAGGGCGGACCCAGTACTTC
TRBJ2-4,TRBV5-6,TRBD1,few,CASSSGTGGNIQYF,TGTGCCAGCAGCTCCGGGACAGGGGGAAACATTCAGTACTTC
TRBJ2-7,TRBV10-3,TRBD1,many,CAIRGLTGAEQYF,TGTGCCATCAGAGGCCTGACAGGGGCCGAGCAGTACTTC
TRBJ2-3,TRBV20-1,TRBD2,few,CSARRGLAGGADTQYF,TGCAGTGCTAGGAGAGGACTAGCGGGGGGGGCAGATACGCAGTATTTT
TRBJ2-3,TRBV4-3,-,-,CASSQDRPGARTDTQYF,TGCGCCAGCAGCCAAGATCGGCCGGGGGCCCGCACAGATACGCAGTATTTT
TRBJ2-3,TRBV7-2,-,few,CASSKRTSGGDTQYF,TGTGCCAGCAGCAAACGGACCAGCGGTGGAGATACGCAGTATTTT
TRBJ2-4,TRBV20-1,-,-,CSAALPPIQYF,TGCAGTGCCGCCCTGCCCCCCATTCAGTACTTC
TRBJ2-7,TRBV20-1,TRBD1,many,CSALGTGDYEQYF,TGCAGTGCTCTCGGGACAGGGGACTACGAGCAGTACTTC
TRBJ1-1,TRBV5-6,TRBD1,-,CASSSGTGIPEAFF,TGTGCCAGCAGCTCGGGGACAGGGATCCCTGAAGCTTTCTTT
TRBJ1-5,TRBV6-5,-,-,CASSSTGSPRRTQHF,TGTGCCAGCAGTTCCACCGGGTCCCCCAGGAGGACCCAGCATTTT
TRBJ2-1,TRBV20-1,-,-,CSAGIWTSNEQFF,TGCAGTGCTGGGATTTGGACCTCCAATGAGCAGTTCTTC
TRBJ2-1,TRBV7-3,TRBD2,-,CASSLRRVAGEGNEQFF,TGTGCCAGCAGCTTAAGGAGGGTAGCGGGGGAGGGAAATGAGCAGTTCTTC
TRBJ2-5,TRBV30,TRBD2,-,CAWTVGLAVQETQYF,TGTGCCTGGACGGTGGGACTAGCGGTACAAGAGACCCAGTACTTC
TRBJ2-7,TRBV5-1,TRBD2,once,CASSFGAGGYDDEQYF,TGCGCCAGCAGCTTTGGAGCGGGGGGGTATGACGATGAGCAGTACTTC
TRBJ2-7,TRBV20-1,-,few,CSARDKNSPYEQYF,TGCAGTGCTAGAGATAAGAACTCTCCCTACGAGCAGTACTTC
TRBJ2-7,TRBV10-2,TRBD2,many,CASSEQREAEQYF,TGCGCCAGCAGTGAACAGCGGGAGGCCGAGCAGTACTTC